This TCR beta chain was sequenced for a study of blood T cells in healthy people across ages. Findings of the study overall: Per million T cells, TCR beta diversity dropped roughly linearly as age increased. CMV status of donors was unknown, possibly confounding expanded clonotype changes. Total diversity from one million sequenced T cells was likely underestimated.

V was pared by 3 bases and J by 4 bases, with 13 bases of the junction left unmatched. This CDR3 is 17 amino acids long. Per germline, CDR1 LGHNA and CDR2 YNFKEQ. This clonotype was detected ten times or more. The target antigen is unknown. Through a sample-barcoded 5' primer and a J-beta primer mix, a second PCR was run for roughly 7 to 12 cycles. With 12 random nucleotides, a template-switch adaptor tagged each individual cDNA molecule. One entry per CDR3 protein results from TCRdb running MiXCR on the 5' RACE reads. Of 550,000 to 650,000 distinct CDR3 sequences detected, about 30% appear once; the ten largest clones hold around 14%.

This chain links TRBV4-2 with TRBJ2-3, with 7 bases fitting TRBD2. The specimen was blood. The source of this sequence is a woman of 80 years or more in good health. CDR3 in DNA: TGTGCCAGCAGCCACCAAAGAGGAGCGGGGAGCTCAGATACGCAGTATTTT. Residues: CASSHQRGAGSSDTQYF.